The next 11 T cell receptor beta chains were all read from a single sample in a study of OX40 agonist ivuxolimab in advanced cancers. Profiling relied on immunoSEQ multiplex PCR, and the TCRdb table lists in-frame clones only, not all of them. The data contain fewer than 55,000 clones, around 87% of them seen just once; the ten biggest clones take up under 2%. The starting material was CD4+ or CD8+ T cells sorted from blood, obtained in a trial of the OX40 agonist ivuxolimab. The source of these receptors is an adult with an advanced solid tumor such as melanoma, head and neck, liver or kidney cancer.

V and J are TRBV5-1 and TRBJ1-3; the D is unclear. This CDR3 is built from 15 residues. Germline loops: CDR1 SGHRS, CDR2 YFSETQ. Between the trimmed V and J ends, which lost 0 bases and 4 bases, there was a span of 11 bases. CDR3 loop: CASSLDGSPGNTIYF. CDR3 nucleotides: TGCGCCAGCAGCTTGGACGGTAGTCCAGGAAACACCATATATTTT.

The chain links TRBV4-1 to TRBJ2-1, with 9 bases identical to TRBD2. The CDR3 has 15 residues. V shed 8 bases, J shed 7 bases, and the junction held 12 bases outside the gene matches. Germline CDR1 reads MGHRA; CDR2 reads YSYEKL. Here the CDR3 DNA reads TGCGCCAGCGGAGGGAGCGGGGGGTATAGAAATGAGCAGTTCTTC. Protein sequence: CASGGSGGYRNEQFF.

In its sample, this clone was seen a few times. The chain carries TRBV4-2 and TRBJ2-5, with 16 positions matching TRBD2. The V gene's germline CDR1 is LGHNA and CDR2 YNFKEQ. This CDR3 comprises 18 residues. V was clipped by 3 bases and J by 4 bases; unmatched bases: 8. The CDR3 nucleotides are TGTGCCAGCAGCCAGGGACTAGCGGGAGGGGGGCTGCGAGAGACCCAGTACTTC. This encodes CASSQGLAGGGLRETQYF.

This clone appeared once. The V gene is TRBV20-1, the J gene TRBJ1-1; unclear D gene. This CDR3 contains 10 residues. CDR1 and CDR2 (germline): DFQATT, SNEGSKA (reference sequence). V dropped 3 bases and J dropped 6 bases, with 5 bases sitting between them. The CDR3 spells CSASRSEAFF. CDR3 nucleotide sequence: TGCAGTGCTAGTCGGTCTGAAGCTTTCTTT.

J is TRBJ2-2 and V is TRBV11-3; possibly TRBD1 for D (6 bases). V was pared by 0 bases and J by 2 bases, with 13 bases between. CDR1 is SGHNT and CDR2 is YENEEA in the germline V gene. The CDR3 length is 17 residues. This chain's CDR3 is CASSLDQWGTNTGELFF. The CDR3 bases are TGTGCCAGCAGCTTAGATCAGTGGGGGACAAACACCGGGGAGCTGTTTTTT.

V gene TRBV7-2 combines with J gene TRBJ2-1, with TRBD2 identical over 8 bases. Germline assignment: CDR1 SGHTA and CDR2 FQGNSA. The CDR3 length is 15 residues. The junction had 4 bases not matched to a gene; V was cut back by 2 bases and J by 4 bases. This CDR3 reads CASSLNLAGYNEQFF. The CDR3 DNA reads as TGTGCCAGCAGCTTAAATCTAGCGGGTTACAATGAGCAGTTCTTC.

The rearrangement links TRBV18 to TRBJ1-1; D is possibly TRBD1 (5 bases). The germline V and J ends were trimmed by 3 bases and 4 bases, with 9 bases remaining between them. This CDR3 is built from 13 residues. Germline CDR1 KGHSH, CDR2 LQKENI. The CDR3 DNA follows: TGTGCCAGCTCACCTAACAGGCGCACTGAAGCTTTCTTT. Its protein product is CASSPNRRTEAFF.

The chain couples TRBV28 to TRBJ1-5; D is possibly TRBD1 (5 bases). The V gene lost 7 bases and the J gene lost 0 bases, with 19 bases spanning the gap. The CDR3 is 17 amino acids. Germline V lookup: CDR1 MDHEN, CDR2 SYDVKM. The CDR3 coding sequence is TGTGCCAGCATACTTGCAGGACGACAGTATAGCAATCAGCCCCAGCATTTT. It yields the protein CASILAGRQYSNQPQHF.

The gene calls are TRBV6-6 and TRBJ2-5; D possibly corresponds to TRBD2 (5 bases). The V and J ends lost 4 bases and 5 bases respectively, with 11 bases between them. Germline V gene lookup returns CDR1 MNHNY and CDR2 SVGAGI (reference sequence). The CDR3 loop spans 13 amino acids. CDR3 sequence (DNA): TGTGCCAGCAGTTCGGACTCACCGGAGACCCAGTACTTC. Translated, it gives CASSSDSPETQYF.

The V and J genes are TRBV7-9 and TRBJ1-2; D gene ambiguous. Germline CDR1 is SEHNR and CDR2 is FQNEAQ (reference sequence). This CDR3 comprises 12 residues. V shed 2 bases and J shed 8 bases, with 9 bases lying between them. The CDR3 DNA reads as TGTGCCAGCAGCTTATCCTCAGAGGGCTACACCTTC. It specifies CASSLSSEGYTF.

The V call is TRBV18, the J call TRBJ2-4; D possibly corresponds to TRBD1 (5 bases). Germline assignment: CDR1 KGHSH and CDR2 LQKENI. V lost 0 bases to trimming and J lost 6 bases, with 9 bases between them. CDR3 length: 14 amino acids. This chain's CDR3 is CASSPPRQTNIQYF. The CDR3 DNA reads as TGTGCCAGCTCACCACCGAGACAGACAAACATTCAGTACTTC.